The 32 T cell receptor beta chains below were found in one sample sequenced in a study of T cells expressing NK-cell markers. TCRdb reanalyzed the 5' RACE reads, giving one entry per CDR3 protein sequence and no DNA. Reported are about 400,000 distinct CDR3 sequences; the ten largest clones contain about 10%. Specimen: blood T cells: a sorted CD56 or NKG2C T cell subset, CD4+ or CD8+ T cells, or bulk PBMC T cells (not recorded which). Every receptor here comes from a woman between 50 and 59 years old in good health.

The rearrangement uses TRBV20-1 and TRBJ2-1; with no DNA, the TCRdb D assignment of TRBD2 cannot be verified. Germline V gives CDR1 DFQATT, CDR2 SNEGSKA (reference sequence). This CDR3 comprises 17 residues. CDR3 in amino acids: CSARDWTGLAEYNEQFF.

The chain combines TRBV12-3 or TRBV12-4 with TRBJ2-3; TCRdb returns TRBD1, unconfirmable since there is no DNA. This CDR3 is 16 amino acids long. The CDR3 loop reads CASSPPGQGARDTQYF.

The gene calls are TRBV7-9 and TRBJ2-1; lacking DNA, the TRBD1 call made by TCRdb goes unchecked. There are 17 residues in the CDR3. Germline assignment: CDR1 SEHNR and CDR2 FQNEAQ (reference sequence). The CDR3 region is CASSLLGGEGSYNEQFF.

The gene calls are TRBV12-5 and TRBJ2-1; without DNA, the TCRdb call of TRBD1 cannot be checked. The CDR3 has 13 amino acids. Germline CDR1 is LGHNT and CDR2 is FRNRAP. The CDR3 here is CATGGGSRNEQFF.

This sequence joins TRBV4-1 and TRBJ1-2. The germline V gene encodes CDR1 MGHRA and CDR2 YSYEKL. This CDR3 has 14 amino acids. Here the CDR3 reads CASSQGSVVYGYTF.

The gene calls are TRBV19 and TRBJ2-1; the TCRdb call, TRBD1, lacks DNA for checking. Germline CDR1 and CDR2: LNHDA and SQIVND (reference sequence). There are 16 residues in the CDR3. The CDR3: CASTPTGGSSYNEQFF.

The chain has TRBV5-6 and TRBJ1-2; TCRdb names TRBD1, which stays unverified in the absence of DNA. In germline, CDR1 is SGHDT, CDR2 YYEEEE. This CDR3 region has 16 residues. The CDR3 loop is CASSFRGQGPNYGYTF.

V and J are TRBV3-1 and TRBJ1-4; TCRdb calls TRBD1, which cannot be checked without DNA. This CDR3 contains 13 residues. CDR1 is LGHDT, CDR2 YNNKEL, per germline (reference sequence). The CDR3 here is CATRPGLNEKLFF.

The CDR3 protein is CSVGRRLGEKLFF. This rearrangement joins TRBV29-1 to TRBJ1-4. CDR3 length: 13 residues. CDR1 is SQVTM, CDR2 ANQGSEA, per germline.

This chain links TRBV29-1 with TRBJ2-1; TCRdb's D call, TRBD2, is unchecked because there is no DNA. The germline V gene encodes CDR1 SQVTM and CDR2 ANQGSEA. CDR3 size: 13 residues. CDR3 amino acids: CSVGGANYNEQFF.

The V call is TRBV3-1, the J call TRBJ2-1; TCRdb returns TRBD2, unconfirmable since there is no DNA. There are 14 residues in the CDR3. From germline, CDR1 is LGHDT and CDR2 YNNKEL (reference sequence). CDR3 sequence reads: CASSLSGRSDEQFF.

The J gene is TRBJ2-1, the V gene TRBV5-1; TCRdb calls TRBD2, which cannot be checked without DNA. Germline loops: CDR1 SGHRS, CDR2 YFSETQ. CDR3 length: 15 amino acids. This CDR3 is CASKNSGSSYNEQFF.

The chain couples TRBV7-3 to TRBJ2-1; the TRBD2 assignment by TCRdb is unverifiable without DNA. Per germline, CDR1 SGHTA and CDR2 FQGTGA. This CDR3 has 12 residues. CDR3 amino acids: CASSSTSDEQFF. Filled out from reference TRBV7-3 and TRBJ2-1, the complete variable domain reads GAGVSQTPSNKVTEKGKYVELRCDPISGHTALYWYRQSLGQGPEFLIYFQGTGAADDSGLPNDRFFAVRPEGSVSTLKIQRTERGDSAVYLCASSSTSDEQFFGPGTRLTVL.

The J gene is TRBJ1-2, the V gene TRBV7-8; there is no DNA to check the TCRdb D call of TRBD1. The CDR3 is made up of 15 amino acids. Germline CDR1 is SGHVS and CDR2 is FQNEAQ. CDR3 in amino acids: CASSPRTPANYGYTF.

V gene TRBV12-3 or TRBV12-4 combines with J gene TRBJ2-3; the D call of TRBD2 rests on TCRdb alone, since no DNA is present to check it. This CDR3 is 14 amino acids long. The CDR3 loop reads CASSTAEFTDTQYF.

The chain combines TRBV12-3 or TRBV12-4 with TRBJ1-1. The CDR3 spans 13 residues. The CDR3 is CASSLSADATAFF.

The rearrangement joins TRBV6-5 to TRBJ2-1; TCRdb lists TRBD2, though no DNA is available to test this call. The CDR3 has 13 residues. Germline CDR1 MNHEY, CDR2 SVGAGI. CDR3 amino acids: CASRGTGYNEQFF.

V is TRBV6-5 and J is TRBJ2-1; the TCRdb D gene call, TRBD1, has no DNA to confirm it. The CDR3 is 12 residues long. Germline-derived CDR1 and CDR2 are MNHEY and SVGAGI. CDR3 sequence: CASSYDRIEQFF.

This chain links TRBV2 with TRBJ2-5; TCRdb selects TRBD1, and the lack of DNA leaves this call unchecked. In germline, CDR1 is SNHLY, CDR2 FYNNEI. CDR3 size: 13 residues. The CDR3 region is CASQKDGKETQYF.

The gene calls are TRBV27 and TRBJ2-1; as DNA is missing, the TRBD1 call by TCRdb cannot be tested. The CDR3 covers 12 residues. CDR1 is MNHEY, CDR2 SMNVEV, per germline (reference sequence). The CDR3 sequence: CASSQDWVEQFF.

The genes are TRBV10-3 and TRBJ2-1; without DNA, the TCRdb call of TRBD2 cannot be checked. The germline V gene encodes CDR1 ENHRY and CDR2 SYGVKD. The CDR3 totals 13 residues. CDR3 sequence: CAIRDYQRGEQFF.

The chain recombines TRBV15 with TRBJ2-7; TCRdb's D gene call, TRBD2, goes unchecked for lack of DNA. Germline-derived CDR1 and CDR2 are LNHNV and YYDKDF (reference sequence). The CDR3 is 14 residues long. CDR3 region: CATSRVGGRGEQYF.

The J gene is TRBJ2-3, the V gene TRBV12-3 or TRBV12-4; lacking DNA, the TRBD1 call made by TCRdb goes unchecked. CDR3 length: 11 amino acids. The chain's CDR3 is CASSQGLVQYF.

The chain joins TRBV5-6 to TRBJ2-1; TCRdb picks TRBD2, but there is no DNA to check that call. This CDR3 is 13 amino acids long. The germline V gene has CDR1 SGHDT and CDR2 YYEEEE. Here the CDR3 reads CATQGPSYNEQFF.

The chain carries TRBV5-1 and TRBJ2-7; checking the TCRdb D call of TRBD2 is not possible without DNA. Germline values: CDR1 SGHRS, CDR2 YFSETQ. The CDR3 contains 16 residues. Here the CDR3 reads CASKGLAGERPYEQYF. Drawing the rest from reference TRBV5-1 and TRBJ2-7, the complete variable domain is KAGVTQTPRYLIKTRGQQVTLSCSPISGHRSVSWYQQTPGQGLQFLFEYFSETQRNKGNFPGRFSGRQFSNSRSEMNVSTLELGDSALYLCASKGLAGERPYEQYFGPGTRLTVT.

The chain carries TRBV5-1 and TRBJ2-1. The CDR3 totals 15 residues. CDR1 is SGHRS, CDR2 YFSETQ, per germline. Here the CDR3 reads CASSLLIVTDNEQFF.

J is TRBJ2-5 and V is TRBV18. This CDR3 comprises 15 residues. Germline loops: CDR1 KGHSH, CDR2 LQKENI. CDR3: CASSPLFRDLETQYF.

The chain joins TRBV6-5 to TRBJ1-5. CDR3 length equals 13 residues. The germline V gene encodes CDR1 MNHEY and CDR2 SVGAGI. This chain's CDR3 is CASTTGSRQPQHF.

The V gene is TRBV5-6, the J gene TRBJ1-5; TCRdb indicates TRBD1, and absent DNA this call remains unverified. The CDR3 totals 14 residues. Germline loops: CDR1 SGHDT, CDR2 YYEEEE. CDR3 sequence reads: CASSPRRASQPQHF.

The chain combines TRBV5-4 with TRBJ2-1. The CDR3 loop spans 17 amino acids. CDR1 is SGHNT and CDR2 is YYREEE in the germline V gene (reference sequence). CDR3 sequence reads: CASSWGSADLSYNEQFF. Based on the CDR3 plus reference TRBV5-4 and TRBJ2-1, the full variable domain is ETGVTQSPTHLIKTRGQQVTLRCSSQSGHNTVSWYQQALGQGPQFIFQYYREEENGRGNFPPRFSGLQFPNYSSELNVNALELDDSALYLCASSWGSADLSYNEQFFGPGTRLTVL.

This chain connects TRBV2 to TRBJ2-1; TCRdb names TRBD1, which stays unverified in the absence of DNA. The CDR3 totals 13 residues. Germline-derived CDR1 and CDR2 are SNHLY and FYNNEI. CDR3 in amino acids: CASFRGTASEQFF.

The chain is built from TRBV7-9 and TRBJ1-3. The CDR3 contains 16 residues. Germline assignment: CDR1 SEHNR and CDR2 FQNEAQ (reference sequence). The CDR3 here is CASSSAWPYSGNTIYF. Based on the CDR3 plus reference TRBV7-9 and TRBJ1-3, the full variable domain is DTGVSQNPRHKITKRGQNVTFRCDPISEHNRLYWYRQTLGQGPEFLTYFQNEAQLEKSRLLSDRFSAERPKGSFSTLEIQRTEQGDSAMYLCASSSAWPYSGNTIYFGEGSWLTVV.